This T cell receptor (beta chain) was sequenced during a study of metastatic and nonmetastatic thyroid tumors. Whole-study context: Repertoires were compared across blood and tumor or nodule tissue from malignant and benign thyroid patients.

Broader study findings: The study reportedly found significantly higher TCR beta diversity in malignant thyroid tumors than benign nodules, in blood and tumor.

Patients underwent thyroid surgery, and none had received any treatment before it. This CDR3 region has 16 residues. Looked up from germline, CDR1 is SGHRS and CDR2 is YFSETQ. V lost 4 bases, J lost 0 bases, and 17 bases lay in between. This clone occurred a few times. The target antigen is unknown. In the authors' methods: The distant-metastasis classifier for papillary thyroid cancer was built from CDR3 differences across clinicopathological groups. TCRdb called clones again from the PCR reads with MiXCR. What appears here as the V and J calls and clone size reflects TCRdb's work, not the paper's. Among over 9,000 clones listed, less than 50% were seen once.

Sequencing was carried out using tumor tissue. The V gene is TRBV5-1, the J gene TRBJ2-7; possibly TRBD1 or TRBD2 for D (6 bases each). The receptor's source is a female donor with papillary thyroid cancer or a benign thyroid nodule (not recorded which). Some clones in this sample may be carry-over from other donors' samples. CDR3 sequence (DNA): TGCGCCAGCAGCAGGGGGGACGGACGGATCTCCTACGAGCAGTACTTC. It encodes CASSRGDGRISYEQYF.